This T cell receptor beta chain was documented in a study of shared clonotypes between healthy human individuals. General study points: There were few donors, and this limited the genetic and exposure-history diversity represented. Clonotypes shared by all four sorted-subset donors had higher generation probabilities than non-shared clonotypes.

CD4+ cells were split into CD45RA+ naive and CD45RA-negative memory subsets. Of note for this clone: Antigen unknown. The same CDR3 is also encoded by other DNA sequences in this sample.

Original data processing: Filtering differed for immunoSEQ, which gave only junction sequences without quality scores. The data were produced by immunoSEQ multiplex PCR, yet TCRdb's version contains in-frame clones alone and is incomplete. D and trimming come from the DNA, and the V and J calls and clone size come from that table. The table shows 2 million to 2.5 million clones, with roughly 93% occurring only once. CDR3 length: 13 amino acids. Germline lookup yields CDR1 SGHTA and CDR2 FQGTGA. V lost 5 bases and J lost 4; bases outside the gene matches: 2. The chain couples TRBV7-3 to TRBJ1-2; 9 bases map to TRBD1. Sequenced material: naive CD4+ T cells from PBMCs. Sample subset: CD45RA+ positively selected. The source of this sequence is a young man in good health. Some clones in this sample may be carry-over from other donors' samples. The CDR3 protein is CASSPGQGYGYTF. The DNA for the CDR3 is TGTGCCAGCAGCCCGGGACAGGGCTATGGCTACACCTTC.